The TCR beta chain described here comes from a study of radiotherapy plus CTLA-4 blockade in lung cancer (dated by TCRdb to the late 2010s). About the full investigation: Among the enrolled patients, 15% to 20% had an objective response, and 31% reached disease control. Overall study results and their limits: The strongest predictors of response were reported to be early dynamic shifts in blood T cell clones along with a rise in serum interferon-beta following radiation. After treatment with radiotherapy and ipilimumab, TCR clones that originated in tumors expanded in peripheral blood.

The germline ends are 10 bases apart after V is trimmed by 1 base and J by 0 bases. The CDR3 has 16 amino acids, counting the end cysteine and phenylalanine. Only the CDR3 part of the read is kept: 48 bases, read in frame from the first base. The germline V gene encodes CDR1 MNHNS and CDR2 SASEGT. In this study, focal radiation therapy paired with CTLA-4 blockade (ipilimumab) was tested in patients who had chemo-refractory metastatic non-small-cell lung cancer. Library generation was performed with the immunoSEQ multiplex PCR assay. The immuneACCESS repertoire file appears here via TCRdb, limited to in-frame rearrangements. These files lack a portion of the clones; in checked studies, under half of the deficit traces to unresolved V genes, and the cause of the others is not known. A total of about 81,000 clones appear in this sample, more than 70% of them only once. Jointly, the top ten make up about 14% of the sample.

About this clone: Its antigen has not been determined. Base qualities are missing; no much larger clone stands one base away.

The chain is made from TRBV6-1 and TRBJ2-4, with the D segment identity uncertain. The material sequenced was peripheral blood, taken from a patient treated with radiotherapy plus ipilimumab. This receptor was taken from a human donor with non-small cell lung cancer that progressed on radiotherapy plus ipilimumab. The CDR3 protein is CASSEEVATAKNIQYF. The DNA reads TGTGCCAGCAGTGAAGAGGTGGCGACAGCCAAAAACATTCAGTACTTC.